This TCR beta chain was sequenced in a study of regulatory T cells in long-lasting Graves disease. Time point given: newly diagnosed GD, antithyroid drugs for less than 3 months. PBMC-extracted RNA yielded the TCR library. In its sample, this clonotype was seen many times. Germline assignment: CDR1 SGHTA and CDR2 FQGNSA. The CDR3 totals 20 residues. V was clipped by 3 bases and J by 7 bases; unmatched bases: 21. According to the study, TCR beta libraries were built with iRepertoire HTBI primers and CDR3-region Arm-PCR. TCRdb reprocessed the multiplex PCR reads via MiXCR and lists one record per CDR3 protein. The sample consists of under 450,000 distinct CDR3 sequences, about 10% of them appearing once. The same sample was also used in a study of T cells in Graves' hyperthyroidism and ophthalmopathy.

The source is a woman younger than 30 with Graves disease. The chain employs TRBV7-2 and TRBJ1-6; the match to TRBD1 covers 7 bases. The starting material was peripheral blood mononuclear cells (PBMCs), obtained at new diagnosis, from a patient treated with antithyroid drugs. The CDR3 nucleotides are TGTGCCAGCAGCTTCTACGACAGGGCGGCGATCCCTATCACAAATTCACCCCTCCACTTT. It encodes CASSFYDRAAIPITNSPLHF.